This T cell receptor beta chain stems from a study of T cell changes during pregnancy in multiple sclerosis. Using immunoSEQ multiplex PCR, the repertoire was profiled, and TCRdb retains in-frame clones only, with some absent. The sample holds tens of thousands of clones, roughly 93% seen once. This clone was seen a few times. The germline CDR1 and CDR2 sequences are SGHTA and FQGNSA. The V and J ends lost 0 bases and 0 bases respectively, with 9 bases between them. The CDR3 has 15 amino acids. The chain employs TRBV7-2 and TRBJ2-7; D gene ambiguous. The sequence was obtained from a female donor with multiple sclerosis, enrolled in a pregnancy study. The sequences come from peripheral blood, collected in the first trimester of pregnancy. The CDR3 bases are TGTGCCAGCAGCTTAGCAGCTAGGAGCTCCTACGAGCAGTACTTC. It yields the protein CASSLAARSSYEQYF. The whole variable domain, filled in from reference TRBV7-2 and TRBJ2-7, reads GAGVSQSPSNKVTEKGKDVELRCDPISGHTALYWYRQSLGQGLEFLIYFQGNSAPDKSGLPSDRFSAERTGGSVSTLTIQRTQQEDSAVYLCASSLAARSSYEQYFGPGTRLTVT.